This entry concerns a single T cell receptor (beta chain). The data derive from a study of blood T cell repertoires in COVID-19. About the study: Samples representing acute and convalescent COVID-19 were sourced from the United States, Italy and Spain. PBMCs, B-cell-depleted T cells, or T cells were the source of the cDNA or gDNA that made up the material.

The germline gives CDR1 SNHLY, CDR2 FYNNEI. The CDR3 sequence is 14 residues long. J lost 5 bases, V lost 4 bases, and 3 bases had no gene match. Per the original data handling: Reference gene primers were amplified, and this amplification served to estimate nucleated cell counts. The assay was immunoSEQ multiplex PCR, and TCRdb's table has in-frame clones only and misses some. That table furnishes V, J and clone size, whereas the DNA furnished D and trimming. The table lists fewer than 75,000 clones, roughly nine tenths of them singletons. This TCR derives from a human donor in a cohort sampled during active COVID-19. Sequenced: peripheral blood. The V gene is TRBV2, the J gene TRBJ1-2; 11 bases agree with TRBD1. The CDR3 reads CASSGDRGMYGYTF. The CDR3 coding sequence is TGTGCCAGCAGTGGGGACAGGGGGATGTATGGCTACACCTTC. Drawing the rest from reference TRBV2 and TRBJ1-2, the complete variable domain is EPEVTQTPSHQVTQMGQEVILRCVPISNHLYFYWYRQILGQKVEFLVSFYNNEISEKSEIFDDQFSVERPDGSNFTLKIRSTKLEDSAMYFCASSGDRGMYGYTFGSGTRLTVV.